What follows is one T cell receptor beta chain and its context. In germline, CDR1 is MNHNY, CDR2 SVGAGI (reference sequence). V was clipped by 0 bases and J by 5 bases, with 10 bases between them. CDR3 size: 14 residues. The sample belongs to a study of T cell changes during pregnancy in multiple sclerosis. Only in-frame clones appear in the TCRdb table, and some are missing; sequencing was by immunoSEQ multiplex PCR. Of tens of thousands of clones in the sample, roughly 90% were seen once. The chain uses TRBV6-6 and TRBJ2-5; maybe TRBD2 (6 bases). This TCR derives from a female donor in good health, enrolled as a control in a pregnancy study. Sequencing used peripheral blood, obtained after pregnancy. In DNA form, the CDR3 reads TGTGCCAGCAGTTACTCGGGGGGAACCGAGACCCAGTACTTC. This codes for CASSYSGGTETQYF.